This T cell receptor beta chain was sequenced for a study of blood T cells in healthy people across ages (dated by TCRdb to the mid-2010s). With regard to the full study: In model experiments, template switching captured roughly one uniquely barcoded TCR beta cDNA molecule for every two T cells. The study measured age-related changes in TCR beta repertoire diversity using deep sequencing normalized with unique cDNA molecular identifiers. Donors were grouped into four age groups: young (average roughly 17 years), middle-aged (about 38), aged (62) and long-lived (about 82). For two donors (one aged 18 to 30 and one aged 80 or older), the study analyzed two additional independent replicas of 1 million unique cDNA reads from the same blood draw. To avoid experimental bias, donors of different ages were distributed randomly across sequencing lanes.

Summary of the overall study and its limitations: The long-lived group showed more naive CD4+ T cells, fewer expanded clones and increased TCR diversity than the aged group, suggesting age selection. Conclusive comparison of naive and antigen-experienced compartments was prevented by the profiling of bulk unsorted PBMCs. Donor CMV infection status was unknown, potentially confounding age-related changes in expanded clonotypes. Estimates of total diversity from one million sequenced T cells were regarded as lower bounds and underestimates. As age increased, observed TCR beta diversity per million T cells dropped in a roughly linear way, and a significant reduction was already evident by age 40. A strong correlation was found between observed TCR beta diversity and the percentage of naive T cells measured by flow cytometry.

Details on this clonotype: Its specific antigen is unknown. The input lacks base qualities; no much larger clone sits a single base away.

The CDR3 runs 13 residues from the cysteine to the phenylalanine. The retained sequence is limited to the CDR3, 39 bases, with the frame set at the first base. Looking up the germline V gene (reference sequence) yields CDR1 DFQATT and CDR2 SNEGSKA. Unmatched junction bases come to 7, with V trimmed by 4 bases and J by 4 bases. Library generation was performed with 5' RACE. Data came from an Illumina HiSeq 2500. A second PCR of roughly 7 to 11 cycles was performed with a sample-barcoded 5' primer and a J-beta primer mix. A template-switch 5' adaptor carrying 12 random nucleotides introduced a unique molecular identifier onto each TCR beta cDNA molecule. Each sample yielded at least 2.5 million CDR3-containing paired-end reads. All of the RNA was converted into first-strand cDNA using the Mint cDNA synthesis kit, with a TRBC-specific oligonucleotide serving as the primer. Following uracil-DNA glycosylase treatment, all cDNA underwent a first 18-cycle PCR with the universal primers M1SS and BC2_uni_R. In the original analysis: For normalization, 1 million high-quality reads were randomly selected from each sample, with every read carrying a distinct molecular identifier. Instead of being binned into consensus sequences, reads that shared molecular identifiers were thrown out. MiTCR, with a Q25 quality threshold and the strictest error-elimination algorithm, was used for CDR3 identification, clonotype clustering and error correction. Lower-bound total TCR beta diversity was estimated with a nonparametric unseen species model using Euler transformation. TCRdb took the public reads, trimmed them with fastp at Q25, ran MiXCR for clone calling and kept in-frame beta chains. Rows merge per CDR3 protein into single entries with the most common DNA and genes. TCRdb, not the authors, supplied the V and J calls. The sample table contains some 1.7 million distinct CDR3 sequences; only one count was recorded for roughly 28% of them. The top ten clones comprise over 7% of the sample.

The donors were 40 or so Caucasian individuals from Russia, aged roughly 6 to 100 years, who were systemically healthy. Around 10 milliliters of peripheral blood were drawn from each donor into EDTA-treated Vacutainer tubes. PBMCs were isolated by Ficoll-Paque density-gradient centrifugation, with at least 7 million obtained per sample. Trizol reagent was used to extract total RNA from the PBMCs, yielding at least 5 micrograms per sample. Naive CD45RAhigh/CD27high T cell percentages were measured by flow cytometry on a PBMC aliquot from every donor. The receptor chain draws on TRBV20-1 and TRBJ2-7; TRBD1 lines up with 7 middle nucleotides. Sequencing was performed on blood. The sequence was collected from a woman in her 30s in good health. The DNA sequence is given as TGCAGTGCTACTACAGGGGATGGGTACGAGCAGTACTTC. Its protein product is CSATTGDGYEQYF.